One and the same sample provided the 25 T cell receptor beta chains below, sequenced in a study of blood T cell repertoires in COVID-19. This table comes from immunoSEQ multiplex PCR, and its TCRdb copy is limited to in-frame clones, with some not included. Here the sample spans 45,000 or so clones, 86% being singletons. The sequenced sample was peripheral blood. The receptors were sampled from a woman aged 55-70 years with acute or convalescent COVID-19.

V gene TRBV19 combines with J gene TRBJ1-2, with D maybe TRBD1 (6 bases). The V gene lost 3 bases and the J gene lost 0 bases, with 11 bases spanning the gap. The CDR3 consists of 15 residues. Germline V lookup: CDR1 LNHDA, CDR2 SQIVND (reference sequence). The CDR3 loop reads CASSITGLANYGYTF. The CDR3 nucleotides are TGTGCCAGTAGTATTACAGGGCTGGCTAACTATGGCTACACCTTC.

Written as DNA, the CDR3 is TGTGCCAGCAGCCTAATTTCCGGGGAGCTGTTTTTT. It translates to CASSLISGELFF. V usage is TRBV11-2 and J usage is TRBJ2-2; D call uncertain. With 5 bases removed from V and 6 bases from J, the gap between germline ends came to 7 bases. The germline CDR1 and CDR2 sequences are SGHAT and FQNNGV. The CDR3 extends over 12 amino acids.

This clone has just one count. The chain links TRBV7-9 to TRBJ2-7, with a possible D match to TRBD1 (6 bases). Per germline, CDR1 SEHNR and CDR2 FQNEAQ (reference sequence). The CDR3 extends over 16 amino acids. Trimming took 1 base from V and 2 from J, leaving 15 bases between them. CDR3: CASSLGLSDSTYEQYF. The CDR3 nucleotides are TGTGCCAGCAGCTTAGGTTTATCGGACAGTACCTACGAGCAGTACTTC.

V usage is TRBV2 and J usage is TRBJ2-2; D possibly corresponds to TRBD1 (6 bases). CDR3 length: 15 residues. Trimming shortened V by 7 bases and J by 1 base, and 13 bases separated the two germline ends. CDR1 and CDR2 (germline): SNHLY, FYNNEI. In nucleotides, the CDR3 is TGTGCCAGCAAGCCGGGACAATTGAACACCGGGGAGCTGTTTTTT. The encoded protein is CASKPGQLNTGELFF.

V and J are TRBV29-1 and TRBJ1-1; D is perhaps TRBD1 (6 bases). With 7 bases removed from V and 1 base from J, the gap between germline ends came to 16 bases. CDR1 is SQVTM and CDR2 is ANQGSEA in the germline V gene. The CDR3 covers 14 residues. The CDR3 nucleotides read TGCAGCGCTCGTCAGGGGTCGGCGAACACTGAAGCTTTCTTT. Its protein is CSARQGSANTEAFF.

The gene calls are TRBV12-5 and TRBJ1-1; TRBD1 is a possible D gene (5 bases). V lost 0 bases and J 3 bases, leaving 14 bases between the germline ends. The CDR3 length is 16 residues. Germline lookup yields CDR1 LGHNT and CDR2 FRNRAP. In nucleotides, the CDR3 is TGTGCTAGTGGTTTGGTTAGGGGAATGTCGGACACTGAAGCTTTCTTT. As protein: CASGLVRGMSDTEAFF.

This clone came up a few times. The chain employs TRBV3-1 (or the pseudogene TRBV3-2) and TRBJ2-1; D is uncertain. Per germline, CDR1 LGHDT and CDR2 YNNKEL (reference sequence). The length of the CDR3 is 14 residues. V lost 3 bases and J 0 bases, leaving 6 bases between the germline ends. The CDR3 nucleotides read TGTGCCAGCAGCCAGTCGGGCTCCTACAATGAGCAGTTCTTC. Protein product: CASSQSGSYNEQFF.

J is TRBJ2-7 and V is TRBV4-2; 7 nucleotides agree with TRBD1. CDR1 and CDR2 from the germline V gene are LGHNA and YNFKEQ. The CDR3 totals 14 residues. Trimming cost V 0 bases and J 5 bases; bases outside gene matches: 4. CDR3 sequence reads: CASSQEWGTDEQYF. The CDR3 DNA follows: TGTGCCAGCAGCCAAGAGTGGGGGACAGACGAGCAGTACTTC.

The CDR3 sequence: CASSHWGGDSYGYTF. In nucleotides, the CDR3 is TGTGCCAGCAGCCATTGGGGAGGAGATTCCTATGGCTACACCTTC. V gene TRBV3-1 (or the pseudogene TRBV3-2) combines with J gene TRBJ1-2; D gene ambiguous. There are 15 residues in the CDR3. Trimming stripped 3 bases from V and 4 bases from J, with 15 bases between. CDR1 LGHDT and CDR2 YNNKEL come from the germline V gene (reference sequence).

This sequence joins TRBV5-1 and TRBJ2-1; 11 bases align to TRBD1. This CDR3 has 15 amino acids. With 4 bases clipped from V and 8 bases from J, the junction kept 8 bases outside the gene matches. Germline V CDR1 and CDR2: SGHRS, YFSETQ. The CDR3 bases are TGCGCCAGCAGCCGCGGGACAGGGGGAAGGGATGAGCAGTTCTTC. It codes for CASSRGTGGRDEQFF. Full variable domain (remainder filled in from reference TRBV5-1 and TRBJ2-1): KAGVTQTPRYLIKTRGQQVTLSCSPISGHRSVSWYQQTPGQGLQFLFEYFSETQRNKGNFPGRFSGRQFSNSRSEMNVSTLELGDSALYLCASSRGTGGRDEQFFGPGTRLTVL.

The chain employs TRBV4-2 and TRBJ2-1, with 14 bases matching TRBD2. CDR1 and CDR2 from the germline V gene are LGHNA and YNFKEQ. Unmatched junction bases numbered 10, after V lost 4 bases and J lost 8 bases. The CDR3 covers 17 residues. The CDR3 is CASSPKGTSGSRDEQFF. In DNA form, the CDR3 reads TGTGCCAGCAGCCCGAAAGGGACTAGCGGGAGTAGGGATGAGCAGTTCTTC.

The CDR3 nucleotides read TGTGCCAGCAGCCGGGCCGGACAGCGACGCTACGAGCAGTACTTC. It translates to CASSRAGQRRYEQYF. The chain has TRBV6-5 and TRBJ2-7; weak D call: TRBD1 (6 bases). This CDR3 is built from 15 residues. From germline, CDR1 is MNHEY and CDR2 SVGAGI. Deletions cut 6 bases from V and 3 bases from J, with 18 bases between.

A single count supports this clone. The CDR3, as DNA: TGTGCCAGCAGCGTAGATCTAGGAGGAGCAAATGAAAAACTGTTTTTT. Translating gives CASSVDLGGANEKLFF. The rearrangement joins TRBV9 to TRBJ1-4; no definite D call. Between the trimmed V and J ends, which lost 0 bases and 5 bases, there was a span of 14 bases. The CDR3 is made up of 16 amino acids. Germline V gene lookup returns CDR1 SGDLS and CDR2 YYNGEE.

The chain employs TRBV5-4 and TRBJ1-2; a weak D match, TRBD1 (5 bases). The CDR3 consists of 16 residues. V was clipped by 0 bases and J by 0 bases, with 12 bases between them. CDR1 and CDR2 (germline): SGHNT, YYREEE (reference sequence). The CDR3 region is CASSLGGRESNYGYTF. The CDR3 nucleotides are TGTGCCAGCAGCTTGGGTGGCAGGGAATCTAACTATGGCTACACCTTC.

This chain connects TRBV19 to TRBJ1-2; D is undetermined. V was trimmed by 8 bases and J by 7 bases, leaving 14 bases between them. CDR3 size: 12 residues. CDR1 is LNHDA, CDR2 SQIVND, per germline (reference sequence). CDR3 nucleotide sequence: TGTGCCAGTCTTACGTCAGGTGTTGGCTACACCTTC. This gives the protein CASLTSGVGYTF.

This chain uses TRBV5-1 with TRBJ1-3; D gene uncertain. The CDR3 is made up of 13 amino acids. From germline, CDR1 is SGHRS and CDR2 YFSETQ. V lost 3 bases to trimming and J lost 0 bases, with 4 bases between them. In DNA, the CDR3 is TGCGCCAGCAGCTGGAGCTCTGGAAACACCATATATTTT. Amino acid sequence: CASSWSSGNTIYF. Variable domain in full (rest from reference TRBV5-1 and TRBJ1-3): KAGVTQTPRYLIKTRGQQVTLSCSPISGHRSVSWYQQTPGQGLQFLFEYFSETQRNKGNFPGRFSGRQFSNSRSEMNVSTLELGDSALYLCASSWSSGNTIYFGEGSWLTVV.

DNA of the CDR3: TGTGCCAGCAGTTACTCGGCCACAGTAGGTTCACCCCTCCACTTT. It yields the protein CASSYSATVGSPLHF. The gene calls are TRBV6-5 and TRBJ1-6; unclear D gene. Germline V gene lookup returns CDR1 MNHEY and CDR2 SVGAGI. V lost 0 bases and J 9 bases, leaving 12 bases between the germline ends. The CDR3 spans 15 residues.

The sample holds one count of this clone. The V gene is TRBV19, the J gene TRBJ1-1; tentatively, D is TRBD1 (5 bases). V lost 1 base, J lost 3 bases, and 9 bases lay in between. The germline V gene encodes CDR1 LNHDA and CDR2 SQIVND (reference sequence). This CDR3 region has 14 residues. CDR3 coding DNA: TGTGCCAGTAGTATAGCCAGGGTGGACACTGAAGCTTTCTTT. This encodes CASSIARVDTEAFF.

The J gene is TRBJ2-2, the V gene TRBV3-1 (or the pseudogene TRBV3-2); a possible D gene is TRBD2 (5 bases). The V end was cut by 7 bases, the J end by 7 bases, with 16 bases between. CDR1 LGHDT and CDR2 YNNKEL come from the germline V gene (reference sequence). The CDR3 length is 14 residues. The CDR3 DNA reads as TGTGCCAGCACCGGGATGAGGGTCTACGGGGAGCTGTTTTTT. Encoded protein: CASTGMRVYGELFF.

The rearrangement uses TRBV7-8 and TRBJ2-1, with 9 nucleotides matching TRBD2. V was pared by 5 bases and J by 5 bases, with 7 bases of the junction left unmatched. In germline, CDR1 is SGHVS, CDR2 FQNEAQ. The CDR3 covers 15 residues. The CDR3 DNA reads TGTGCCAGCAGCCCAAGACTAGCGGAGAACAATGAGCAGTTCTTC. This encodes CASSPRLAENNEQFF.

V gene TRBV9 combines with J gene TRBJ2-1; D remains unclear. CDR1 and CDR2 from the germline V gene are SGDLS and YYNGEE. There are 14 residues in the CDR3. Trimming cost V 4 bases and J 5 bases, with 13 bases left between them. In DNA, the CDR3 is TGTGCCAGCAGCCCATACGACATCGACAATGAGCAGTTCTTC. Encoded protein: CASSPYDIDNEQFF.

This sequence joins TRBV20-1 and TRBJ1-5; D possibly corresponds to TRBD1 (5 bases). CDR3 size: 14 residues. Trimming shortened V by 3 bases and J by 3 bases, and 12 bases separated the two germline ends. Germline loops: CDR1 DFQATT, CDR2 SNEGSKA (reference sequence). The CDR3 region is CSASGSGNNQPQHF. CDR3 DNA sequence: TGCAGTGCTAGTGGGTCAGGGAACAATCAGCCCCAGCATTTT.

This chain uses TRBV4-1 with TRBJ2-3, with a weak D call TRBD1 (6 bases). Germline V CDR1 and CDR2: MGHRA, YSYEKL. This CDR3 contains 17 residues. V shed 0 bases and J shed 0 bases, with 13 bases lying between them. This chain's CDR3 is CASSQDKRTVSTDTQYF. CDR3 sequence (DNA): TGCGCCAGCAGCCAAGATAAAAGGACAGTTAGCACAGATACGCAGTATTTT.

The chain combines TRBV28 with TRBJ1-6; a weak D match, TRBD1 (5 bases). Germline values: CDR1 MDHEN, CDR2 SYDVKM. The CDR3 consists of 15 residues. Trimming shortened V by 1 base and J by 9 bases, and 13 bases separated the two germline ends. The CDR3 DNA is TGTGCCAGCAGTTTATTCGGCCAGGGTGGTTCACCCCTCCACTTT. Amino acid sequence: CASSLFGQGGSPLHF. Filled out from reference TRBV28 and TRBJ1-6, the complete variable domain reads DVKVTQSSRYLVKRTGEKVFLECVQDMDHENMFWYRQDPGLGLRLIYFSYDVKMKEKGDIPEGYSVSREKKERFSLILESASTNQTSMYLCASSLFGQGGSPLHFGNGTRLTVT.

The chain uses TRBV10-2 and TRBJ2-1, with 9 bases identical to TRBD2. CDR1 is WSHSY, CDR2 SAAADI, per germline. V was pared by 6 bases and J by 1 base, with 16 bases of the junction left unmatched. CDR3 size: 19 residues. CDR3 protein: CASSDGGFSGSISYNEQFF. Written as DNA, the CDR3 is TGCGCCAGCAGCGATGGGGGATTTAGCGGGAGTATATCCTACAATGAGCAGTTCTTC.